These 27 T cell receptor beta chains share one sample of origin, sequenced in a study of cytomegalovirus exposure and HLA in healthy donors. The PCR employed 60 Vbeta primers together with 13 Jbeta primers. Assay used: immunoSEQ multiplex PCR; TCRdb lists only in-frame clones, some missing. Among about 170,000 clones listed, 80% were seen once. Input material: PBMCs. The receptors were gathered from a woman aged 50 to 60 in good health and CMV-seropositive.

This sequence joins TRBV14 and TRBJ1-1, with 7 bases fitting TRBD1. In germline, CDR1 is SGHDN, CDR2 FVKESK. There are 15 residues in the CDR3. Unmatched junction bases numbered 8, after V lost 4 bases and J lost 3 bases. CDR3 region: CASSPSTGMHTEAFF. CDR3 DNA: TGTGCCAGCAGCCCCTCGACAGGGATGCACACTGAAGCTTTCTTT.

The rearrangement uses TRBV5-6 and TRBJ2-5; no clear D. Gene TRBJ2-7 matches the end of the DNA better, so the J call may be wrong. Germline CDR1 is SGHDT and CDR2 is YYEEEE. The CDR3 is 15 amino acids. CDR3 bases: TGTGCCAGCAGCTTAGGCGGCGGTTATACCCACGAGCAGTACTTC. This gives the protein CASSLGGGYTHEQYF.

The gene calls are TRBV7-9 and TRBJ2-7; 7 bases are shared with TRBD1. In germline, CDR1 is SEHNR, CDR2 FQNEAQ (reference sequence). This CDR3 contains 15 residues. V dropped 1 base and J dropped 0; count of bases not matched to a gene: 3. This chain's CDR3 is CASSLGDSRSYEQYF. The CDR3, as DNA: TGTGCCAGCAGCTTAGGGGACAGCCGCTCCTACGAGCAGTACTTC. Using reference TRBV7-9 and TRBJ2-7 for the parts outside the CDR3, the full variable domain is DTGVSQNPRHKITKRGQNVTFRCDPISEHNRLYWYRQTLGQGPEFLTYFQNEAQLEKSRLLSDRFSAERPKGSFSTLEIQRTEQGDSAMYLCASSLGDSRSYEQYFGPGTRLTVT.

The gene calls are TRBV4-2 and TRBJ1-4, with 8 bases aligning to TRBD1. CDR3 length: 17 amino acids. V trimming: 1 base; J trimming: 5 bases; junction bases outside the gene matches: 9. CDR1 is LGHNA and CDR2 is YNFKEQ in the germline V gene. This CDR3 reads CASSQGQRQGPNEKLFF. The CDR3 DNA is TGTGCCAGCAGCCAAGGGCAAAGACAGGGGCCGAATGAAAAACTGTTTTTT.

This clone is a singleton in its sample. The chain uses TRBV7-6 and TRBJ2-7, with 9 bases fitting TRBD2. CDR1 is SGHVS, CDR2 FNYEAQ, per germline. After removal of 4 bases from V and 8 bases from J, the junction contained 6 bases not matched to a gene. The CDR3 runs 13 residues. The CDR3 loop is CASSSGLAAKQYF. The CDR3 nucleotides are TGTGCCAGCAGCTCGGGACTAGCCGCAAAGCAGTACTTC.

The CDR3 DNA reads TGTGCCAGCAGGTCCGGGACAGATGCTTACACTGAAGCTTTCTTT. It translates to CASRSGTDAYTEAFF. V is TRBV28 and J is TRBJ1-1, with 7 bases fitting TRBD1. The CDR3 has 15 amino acids. V shed 6 bases and J 3 bases; nucleotides not matched to a gene: 10. The germline gives CDR1 MDHEN, CDR2 SYDVKM.

The genes are TRBV12-5 and TRBJ2-1, with D possibly being TRBD1 (5 bases). This CDR3 spans 12 amino acids. Trimming took off 4 bases at V and 8 bases at J, with 9 bases between the two ends. Looked up from germline, CDR1 is LGHNT and CDR2 is FRNRAP. The CDR3: CASGSGFHEQFF. In nucleotides, the CDR3 is TGTGCTAGTGGTTCAGGGTTCCATGAGCAGTTCTTC.

This chain connects TRBV15 to TRBJ2-4; no definite D call. Trimming left V 5 bases short and J 4 bases short, with 9 bases between. CDR3 length: 13 residues. Germline V gene data show CDR1 as LNHNV and CDR2 as YYDKDF (reference sequence). CDR3 bases: TGTGCCACCAGCGGCCAGATTAAAAACATTCAGTACTTC. Encoded protein: CATSGQIKNIQYF.

The genes are TRBV18 and TRBJ1-6, with 7 bases aligning to TRBD1. V lost 3 bases and J lost 9; bases outside the gene matches: 11. In germline, CDR1 is KGHSH, CDR2 LQKENI. This CDR3 region has 16 residues. The CDR3 protein is CASSPGQAQMGSPLHF. The CDR3 DNA sequence: TGTGCCAGCTCACCTGGACAGGCGCAGATGGGTTCACCCCTCCACTTT.

The chain employs TRBV5-4 and TRBJ1-4, with 10 bases identical to TRBD1. Germline loops: CDR1 SGHNT, CDR2 YYREEE (reference sequence). With V trimmed by 4 bases and J by 7 bases, 7 bases remained unmatched. The CDR3 extends over 15 amino acids. CDR3 protein: CASSPSRQGAEKLFF. CDR3 DNA sequence: TGTGCCAGCAGCCCCAGCCGACAGGGGGCTGAAAAACTGTTTTTT.

The chain joins TRBV7-2 to TRBJ2-7, with D possibly matching TRBD1 (7 bases). CDR1 and CDR2 from the germline V gene are SGHTA and FQGNSA. Trimming took 6 bases from V and 2 from J, leaving 17 bases between them. The CDR3 covers 15 residues. The CDR3 is CASRAGGTKTYEQYF. The CDR3 nucleotides read TGTGCCAGCAGAGCAGGGGGGACAAAGACCTACGAGCAGTACTTC.

The rearrangement joins TRBV28 to TRBJ1-4; D gene ambiguous. The CDR3 length is 13 residues. The germline CDR1 and CDR2 sequences are MDHEN and SYDVKM. Trimming pared 5 bases from V and 5 bases from J, leaving 9 bases between. The CDR3 bases are TGTGCCAGCAGTGTTTTCCCGAATGAAAAACTGTTTTTT. Translation: CASSVFPNEKLFF. Together with reference TRBV28 and TRBJ1-4, the CDR3 gives the full variable domain: DVKVTQSSRYLVKRTGEKVFLECVQDMDHENMFWYRQDPGLGLRLIYFSYDVKMKEKGDIPEGYSVSREKKERFSLILESASTNQTSMYLCASSVFPNEKLFFGSGTQLSVL.

The chain recombines TRBV9 with TRBJ1-1, with 8 bases aligning to TRBD1. CDR3 length: 17 residues. Germline CDR1 reads SGDLS; CDR2 reads YYNGEE. V lost 2 bases to trimming and J lost 1 base; unmatched junction nucleotides: 10. CDR3 nucleotides: TGTGCCAGCAGCGTCTTTAAACAGGGGGGTGAGAACACTGAAGCTTTCTTT. Amino acids: CASSVFKQGGENTEAFF.

The chain carries TRBV5-5 and TRBJ1-3, with D unclear. Trimming removed 0 bases from V and 0 bases from J, with 13 bases in between. The germline CDR1 and CDR2 sequences are SGHKS and YYEKEE (reference sequence). The CDR3 totals 17 residues. The CDR3 loop is CASSLAGMKSSGNTIYF. CDR3 sequence (DNA): TGTGCCAGCAGCTTGGCCGGGATGAAGAGCTCTGGAAACACCATATATTTT.

This clone was seen a single time. Mismatch with germline at one junction end may stem from a read error. The chain links TRBV7-3 to TRBJ2-5; 9 bases map to TRBD1. This CDR3 is built from 13 residues. Germline assignment: CDR1 SGHTA and CDR2 FQGTGA. CDR3 DNA sequence: TGTACCAGCAGTTCTACAGGGGGCGGGGAGCAGTACTTC. Its translation is CTSSSTGGGEQYF.

The V call is TRBV7-2, the J call TRBJ2-7, with D tentatively TRBD2 (5 bases). This CDR3 is built from 15 residues. In germline, CDR1 is SGHTA, CDR2 FQGNSA. V was cut by 6 bases and J by 2 bases, with 17 bases left in between. The CDR3 is CASRGWGLGAYEQYF. The CDR3 nucleotides read TGTGCCAGCAGGGGTTGGGGTCTGGGAGCCTACGAGCAGTACTTC.

This chain joins TRBV5-4 and TRBJ2-2; 7 bases agree with TRBD1. The V gene end was trimmed by 3 bases and the J gene end by 1 base; junction bases not matched to a gene: 6. Germline CDR1 is SGHNT and CDR2 is YYREEE (reference sequence). The length of the CDR3 is 16 residues. This CDR3 is CASSSARTGNTGELFF. CDR3 DNA sequence: TGTGCCAGCAGCTCCGCTCGGACAGGGAACACCGGGGAGCTGTTTTTT. Variable domain in full (rest from reference TRBV5-4 and TRBJ2-2): ETGVTQSPTHLIKTRGQQVTLRCSSQSGHNTVSWYQQALGQGPQFIFQYYREEENGRGNFPPRFSGLQFPNYSSELNVNALELDDSALYLCASSSARTGNTGELFFGEGSRLTVL.

CDR3 in DNA: TGTGCCAGCAGTCCAGGGGGACAGGAAAATGAAAAACTGTTTTTT. It translates to CASSPGGQENEKLFF. The chain joins TRBV28 to TRBJ1-4; 8 nucleotides line up with TRBD1. Germline V gives CDR1 MDHEN, CDR2 SYDVKM. CDR3 length: 15 residues. The J segment lost 5 bases and the V segment lost 5 bases, leaving 7 bases of the junction unmatched.

This clone was counted only a few times. The chain combines TRBV9 with TRBJ1-1; 10 bases are a match to TRBD1. The germline V gene encodes CDR1 SGDLS and CDR2 YYNGEE. V gave up 0 bases and J gave up 10 bases; unmatched junction bases: 9. The CDR3 consists of 15 residues. This chain's CDR3 is CASSVDPGQGRRAFF. CDR3 sequence (DNA): TGTGCCAGCAGCGTAGACCCGGGACAGGGGAGGCGAGCTTTCTTT.

The gene calls are TRBV4-1 and TRBJ2-7, with 9 positions matching TRBD1. The trim removed 0 bases at V and 3 bases at J, leaving 15 bases unmatched. CDR1 is MGHRA, CDR2 YSYEKL, per germline. The CDR3 consists of 19 residues. CDR3 loop: CASSQDLPGGQGWYYEQYF. Here the CDR3 DNA reads TGCGCCAGCAGCCAAGATCTCCCCGGAGGACAGGGGTGGTACTACGAGCAGTACTTC.

The chain combines TRBV5-4 with TRBJ1-1, with a possible D match to TRBD1 (6 bases). V lost 5 bases and J lost 3, with 11 bases in between. Germline V lookup: CDR1 SGHNT, CDR2 YYREEE (reference sequence). CDR3 length: 13 amino acids. The CDR3 reads CASRSQGYTEAFF. Written as DNA, the CDR3 is TGTGCCAGCAGGTCGCAGGGGTACACTGAAGCTTTCTTT.

On this clone: An end of the junction does not agree with germline; a read error may underlie this. The rearrangement joins TRBV7-9 to TRBJ2-3; the D gene is possibly TRBD2 (5 bases). Germline loops: CDR1 SEHNR, CDR2 FQNEAQ (reference sequence). This CDR3 is 15 amino acids long. CDR3 in amino acids: CSSSQRRGIADTQYF. Written as DNA, the CDR3 is TGTTCCAGCAGCCAGCGTCGGGGTATAGCAGATACGCAGTATTTT.

The chain uses TRBV5-1 and TRBJ1-1, with a weak D call TRBD1 (5 bases). The germline CDR1 and CDR2 sequences are SGHRS and YFSETQ. The CDR3 runs 14 residues. With 2 bases removed from V and 4 bases from J, the gap between germline ends came to 12 bases. CDR3 in amino acids: CASSFTGGSTEAFF. CDR3 DNA: TGCGCCAGCAGCTTCACGGGGGGAAGCACTGAAGCTTTCTTT.

This chain links TRBV6-4 with TRBJ1-2, with 7 bases that match TRBD1. Germline-derived CDR1 and CDR2 are MRHNA and SNTAGT. This CDR3 is built from 19 residues. The V and J ends lost 2 bases and 3 bases, in that order; junction bases with no gene match: 18. The CDR3 DNA reads TGTGCCAGCAGTGACCCTAGCTCCCCCCCGGGACAGTGGGACTATGGCTACACCTTC. Its protein product is CASSDPSSPPGQWDYGYTF.

The chain uses TRBV7-2 and TRBJ1-2; possible D gene TRBD1, 5 bases. The CDR3 loop spans 14 amino acids. The V end was cut by 5 bases, the J end by 5 bases, with 15 bases between. The V gene's germline CDR1 is SGHTA and CDR2 FQGNSA. The CDR3 DNA sequence: TGTGCCAGCAGCGACTCGGGGGGGATGTATGGCTACACCTTC. Translating it yields CASSDSGGMYGYTF.

The chain recombines TRBV27 with TRBJ2-2; 8 nucleotides align to TRBD1. Losses at the gene ends were 4 bases for V and 8 bases for J; bases not matched to a gene: 9. The CDR3 totals 15 residues. Germline CDR1 and CDR2: MNHEY and SMNVEV (reference sequence). This chain's CDR3 is CASSYQGALRGELFF. The CDR3 region has the DNA TGTGCCAGCAGTTACCAGGGGGCATTGAGGGGGGAGCTGTTTTTT.

The chain is built from TRBV7-2 and TRBJ1-1, with 11 bases identical to TRBD1. The germline V gene encodes CDR1 SGHTA and CDR2 FQGNSA. CDR3 length: 14 amino acids. Losses at the gene ends were 6 bases for V and 6 bases for J; bases not matched to a gene: 6. CDR3 nucleotides: TGTGCCAGCAGGCGACCGGGACAGGGGGCTGAAGCTTTCTTT. Translation: CASRRPGQGAEAFF.